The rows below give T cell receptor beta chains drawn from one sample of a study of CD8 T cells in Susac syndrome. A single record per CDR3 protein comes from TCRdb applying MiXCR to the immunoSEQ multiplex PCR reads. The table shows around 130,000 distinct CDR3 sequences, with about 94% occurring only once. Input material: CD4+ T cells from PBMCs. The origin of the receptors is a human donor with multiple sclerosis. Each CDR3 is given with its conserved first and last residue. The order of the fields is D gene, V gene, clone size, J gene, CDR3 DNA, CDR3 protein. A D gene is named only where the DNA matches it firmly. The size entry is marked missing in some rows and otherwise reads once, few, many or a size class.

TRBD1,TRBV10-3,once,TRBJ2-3,TGTGCCATCAGGGAGGACAGGGAAGGGGATACGCAGTATTTT,CAIREDREGDTQYF
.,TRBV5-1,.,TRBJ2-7,TGCGCCAGCAGCAGGGCGGTAGCAGGGGAGCAGTACTTC,CASSRAVAGEQYF
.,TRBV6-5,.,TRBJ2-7,TGTGCCAGCAGTTACTCCGAACTAGCCCAAAAGAGCAAGCAGTACTTC,CASSYSELAQKSKQYF
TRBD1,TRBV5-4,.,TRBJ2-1,TGTGCCAGCAGCTTCCAGGGGGCGAATGAGCAGTTCTTC,CASSFQGANEQFF
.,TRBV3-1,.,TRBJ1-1,TGTGCCAGCAGCCAAATTGGAACTGATGAAGCTTTCTTT,CASSQIGTDEAFF
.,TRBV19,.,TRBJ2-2,TGTGCCAGTACCCCCGGGGGGCGCGGCACCGGGGAGCTGTTTTTT,CASTPGGRGTGELFF
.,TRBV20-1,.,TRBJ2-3,TGCAGTGCTAGAGATCCCTCGATACGCACAGATACGCAGTATTTT,CSARDPSIRTDTQYF
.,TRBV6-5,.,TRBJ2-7,TGTGCCAGCAGTTACTCGATAGGGACTCCACGCCTCTACGAGCAGTACTTC,CASSYSIGTPRLYEQYF
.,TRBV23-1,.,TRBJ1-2,TGCGCCAGCAGTCAATCAGGGCGGTTTGACTACGGCTACACCTTC,CASSQSGRFDYGYTF
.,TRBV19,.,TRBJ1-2,TGTGCCACAAGACGGCAAGCTAACTATGGCTACACCTTC,CATRRQANYGYTF
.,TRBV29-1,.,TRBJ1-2,TGCAGCGTTGTTCGGGACTATGGCTACACCTTC,CSVVRDYGYTF
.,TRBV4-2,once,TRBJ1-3,TGTGCCAGCAGCCAAGAAAGGGGGACAACAGCACGGCTCTCCTCTGGAAACACCATATATTTT,CASSQERGTTARLSSGNTIYF
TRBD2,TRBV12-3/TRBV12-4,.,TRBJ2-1,TGTGCCAGCAGTTTTTCCCCCCTAGCGGGTAGGGTTGGGGAGCAGTTCTTC,CASSFSPLAGRVGEQFF
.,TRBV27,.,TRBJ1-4,TGTGCCAGCAGTCCCCTTTATAGTGGAAAACTGTTTTTT,CASSPLYSGKLFF
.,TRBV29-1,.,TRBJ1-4,TGCAGCGTTGAAAACGGAAATGAAAAACTGTTTTTT,CSVENGNEKLFF
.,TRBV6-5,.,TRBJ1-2,TGTGCCAGTGCGACAGATTCTAACTATGGCTACACCTTC,CASATDSNYGYTF
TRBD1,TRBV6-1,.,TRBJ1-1,TGTGCCAGCAGTCGACAGGGAACCGGAGGTACTGAAGCTTTCTTT,CASSRQGTGGTEAFF
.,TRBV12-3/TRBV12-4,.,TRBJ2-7,TGTGCCAGCAGTTTAGCGGGCCCGGGAGAGCAGTACTTC,CASSLAGPGEQYF
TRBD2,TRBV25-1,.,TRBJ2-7,TGTGCCAGCAGTGCAGCGGGAGGGTCCTCCGAGCAGTACTTC,CASSAAGGSSEQYF
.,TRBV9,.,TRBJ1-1,TGTGCCAGCAGCGTAGAAGGTGGCGCTGAAGCTTTCTTT,CASSVEGGAEAFF
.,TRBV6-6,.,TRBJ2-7,TGTGCCAGCAGTCCAGGGGAAGAGCAGTACTTC,CASSPGEEQYF
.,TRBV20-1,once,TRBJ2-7,TGCAGTGTCCAGGGGGGGTACGAGCAGTACTTC,CSVQGGYEQYF
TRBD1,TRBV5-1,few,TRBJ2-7,TGCGCCAGCAGCTTGGGGTCAGGGGGCGATGAGCAGTACTTC,CASSLGSGGDEQYF
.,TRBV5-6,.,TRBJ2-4,TGTGCCAGCAGCTTGGTGGGTCAATTGGACATTCAGTACTTC,CASSLVGQLDIQYF
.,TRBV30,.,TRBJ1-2,TGTGCCTGGAGTGTACGGGTCAGGGACCCTGCTGGCTACACCTTC,CAWSVRVRDPAGYTF
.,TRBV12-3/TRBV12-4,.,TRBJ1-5,TGTGCCAGCAGTTTCAGTCGATTCCAGCCCCAGCATTTT,CASSFSRFQPQHF
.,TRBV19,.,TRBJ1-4,TGTGCCAGTCGCCCGACAGCAACTAATGAAAAACTGTTTTTT,CASRPTATNEKLFF
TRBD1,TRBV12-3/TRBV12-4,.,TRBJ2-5,TGTGCCAGCAGACTGGGACAGTCGGGAGAGACCCAGTACTTC,CASRLGQSGETQYF
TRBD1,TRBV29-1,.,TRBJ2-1,TGCAGCGCCTCGACAGGGGGCAATGAGCAGTTCTTC,CSASTGGNEQFF
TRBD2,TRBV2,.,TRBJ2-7,TGTGCCAGCAGTGAAGGGACTGAGCGGGGGAGCTCCTACGAGCAGTACTTC,CASSEGTERGSSYEQYF
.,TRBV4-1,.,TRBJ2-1,TGCGCCAGCAGCCCCCACGAGAATGAGCAGTTCTTC,CASSPHENEQFF
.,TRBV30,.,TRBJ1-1,TGTGCCTGGGGTATCACCGACACTGAAGCTTTCTTT,CAWGITDTEAFF
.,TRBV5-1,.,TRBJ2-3,TGCGCCAGCAGCCGGTCCCCCAGGGGCGAGGGAGATACGCAGTATTTT,CASSRSPRGEGDTQYF
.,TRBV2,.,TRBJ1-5,TGTGCCAGCAGGGGCACAGGGATGAGCAATCAGCCCCAGCATTTT,CASRGTGMSNQPQHF
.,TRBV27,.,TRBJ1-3,TGTGCCAGCAGTTTAAACGTCGGAAACACCATATATTTT,CASSLNVGNTIYF
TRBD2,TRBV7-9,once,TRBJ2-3,TGTGCCAGCAGCTTAAGCGGGAGGTTCACAGATACGCAGTATTTT,CASSLSGRFTDTQYF
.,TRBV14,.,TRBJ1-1,TGTGCCAGCAGCCACTTTGGTCCGCAGAACACTGAAGCTTTCTTT,CASSHFGPQNTEAFF
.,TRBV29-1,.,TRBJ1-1,TGCAGCGTTGACAGGGTGAACACTGAAGCTTTCTTT,CSVDRVNTEAFF
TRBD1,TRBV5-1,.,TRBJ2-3,TGCGCCAGCAGCCCCGACAGGGGGCTTACAGATACGCAGTATTTT,CASSPDRGLTDTQYF
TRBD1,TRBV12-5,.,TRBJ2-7,TGTGCTAGTGCCCTGCCGAGGACAGGGGCCGAGCAGTACTTC,CASALPRTGAEQYF
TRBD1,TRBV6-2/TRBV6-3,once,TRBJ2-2,TGTGCCAGCAGTTACGAAGGGACAGGGTTCGGGGAGCTGTTTTTT,CASSYEGTGFGELFF
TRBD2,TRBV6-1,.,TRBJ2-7,TGTGCCAGCACGGGGGGGTTCTACGAGCAGTACTTC,CASTGGFYEQYF
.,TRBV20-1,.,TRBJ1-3,TGCAGTGCTCCGGGGGGAAACACCATATATTTT,CSAPGGNTIYF
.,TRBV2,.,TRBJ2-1,TGTGCCAGCAGTTTCTTATCTGGTAACAATGAGCAGTTCTTC,CASSFLSGNNEQFF
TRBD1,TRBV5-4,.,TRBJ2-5,TGTGCCAGCAGCCCAAGAGAGGGACAGGGGTCGGAGACCCAGTACTTC,CASSPREGQGSETQYF
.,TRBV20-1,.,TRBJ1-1,TGCAGTGCATTTCGTTCCCAGGGGAACACTGAAGCTTTCTTT,CSAFRSQGNTEAFF
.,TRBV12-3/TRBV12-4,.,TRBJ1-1,TGTGCCAGCAGCTCGAATCGGGTCGAAGCTTTCTTT,CASSSNRVEAFF
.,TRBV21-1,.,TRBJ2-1,TGTGCCAGCAGCCAATACGACAGAAACAATGAGCAGTTCTTC,CASSQYDRNNEQFF
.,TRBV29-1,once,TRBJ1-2,TGCAGCGTTCAGGTCGAGATAGGCGGGGTTGGCTACACCTTC,CSVQVEIGGVGYTF
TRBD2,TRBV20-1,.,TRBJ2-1,TGCAGTGCTAGAGATCCAGCGGGGTCCTCCTACAATGAGCAGTTCTTC,CSARDPAGSSYNEQFF
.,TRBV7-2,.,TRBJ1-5,TGTGCCAGCAGCCCACAGGAATATCAGCCCCAGCATTTT,CASSPQEYQPQHF
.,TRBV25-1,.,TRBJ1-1,TGTGCCAGCATGGTGGGAAGGGGTATAGCTTTCTTT,CASMVGRGIAFF
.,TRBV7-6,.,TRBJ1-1,TGTGCCAGCAGCTCAGAACCGGGCTGGGGAAACACTGAAGCTTTCTTT,CASSSEPGWGNTEAFF
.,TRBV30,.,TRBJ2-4,TGTGCCTGGGGGACTGAGGTTCTAAACATTCAGTACTTC,CAWGTEVLNIQYF
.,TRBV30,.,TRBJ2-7,TGTGCCTGGAGTCGGCAGGGGACCTACGAGCAGTACTTC,CAWSRQGTYEQYF
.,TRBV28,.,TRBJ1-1,TGTGCCAGCAGGGAGGGGTGGAACACTGAAGCTTTCTTT,CASREGWNTEAFF
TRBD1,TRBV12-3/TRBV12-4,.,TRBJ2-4,TGTGCCAGCAGTTTAGTCGTGGGACAGGGGGCAGTAGGCAGCATTCAGTACTTC,CASSLVVGQGAVGSIQYF